Described below is a single TCR beta chain sequence and its context. Its antigen remains unknown. Here immunoSEQ multiplex PCR was the method, and the copy in TCRdb shows in-frame clones only, minus some. The sample lists some 11,000 clones; more than 45% were seen once. The data belong to a study of neoadjuvant anti-PD-1 for oral cavity cancer. The CDR3 has 14 residues. With 3 bases removed from V and 8 bases from J, the gap between germline ends came to 11 bases. Notes on the study in general: Larger post-treatment preexisting tumor clones tracked with greater tumor shrinkage.

V is TRBV23-1 and J is TRBJ1-6, with D unclear. TRBV23-1 is reported as an ORF; its role is uncertain. The sequencing here drew on tumor tissue, taken before nivolumab (anti-PD-1) treatment. The receptor comes from a person between 35 and 79 years old with oral cavity squamous cell carcinoma. The CDR3 DNA is TGCGCCAGCAGTCACCTAGAAGGTTATTCACCCCTCCACTTT. The encoded protein is CASSHLEGYSPLHF.